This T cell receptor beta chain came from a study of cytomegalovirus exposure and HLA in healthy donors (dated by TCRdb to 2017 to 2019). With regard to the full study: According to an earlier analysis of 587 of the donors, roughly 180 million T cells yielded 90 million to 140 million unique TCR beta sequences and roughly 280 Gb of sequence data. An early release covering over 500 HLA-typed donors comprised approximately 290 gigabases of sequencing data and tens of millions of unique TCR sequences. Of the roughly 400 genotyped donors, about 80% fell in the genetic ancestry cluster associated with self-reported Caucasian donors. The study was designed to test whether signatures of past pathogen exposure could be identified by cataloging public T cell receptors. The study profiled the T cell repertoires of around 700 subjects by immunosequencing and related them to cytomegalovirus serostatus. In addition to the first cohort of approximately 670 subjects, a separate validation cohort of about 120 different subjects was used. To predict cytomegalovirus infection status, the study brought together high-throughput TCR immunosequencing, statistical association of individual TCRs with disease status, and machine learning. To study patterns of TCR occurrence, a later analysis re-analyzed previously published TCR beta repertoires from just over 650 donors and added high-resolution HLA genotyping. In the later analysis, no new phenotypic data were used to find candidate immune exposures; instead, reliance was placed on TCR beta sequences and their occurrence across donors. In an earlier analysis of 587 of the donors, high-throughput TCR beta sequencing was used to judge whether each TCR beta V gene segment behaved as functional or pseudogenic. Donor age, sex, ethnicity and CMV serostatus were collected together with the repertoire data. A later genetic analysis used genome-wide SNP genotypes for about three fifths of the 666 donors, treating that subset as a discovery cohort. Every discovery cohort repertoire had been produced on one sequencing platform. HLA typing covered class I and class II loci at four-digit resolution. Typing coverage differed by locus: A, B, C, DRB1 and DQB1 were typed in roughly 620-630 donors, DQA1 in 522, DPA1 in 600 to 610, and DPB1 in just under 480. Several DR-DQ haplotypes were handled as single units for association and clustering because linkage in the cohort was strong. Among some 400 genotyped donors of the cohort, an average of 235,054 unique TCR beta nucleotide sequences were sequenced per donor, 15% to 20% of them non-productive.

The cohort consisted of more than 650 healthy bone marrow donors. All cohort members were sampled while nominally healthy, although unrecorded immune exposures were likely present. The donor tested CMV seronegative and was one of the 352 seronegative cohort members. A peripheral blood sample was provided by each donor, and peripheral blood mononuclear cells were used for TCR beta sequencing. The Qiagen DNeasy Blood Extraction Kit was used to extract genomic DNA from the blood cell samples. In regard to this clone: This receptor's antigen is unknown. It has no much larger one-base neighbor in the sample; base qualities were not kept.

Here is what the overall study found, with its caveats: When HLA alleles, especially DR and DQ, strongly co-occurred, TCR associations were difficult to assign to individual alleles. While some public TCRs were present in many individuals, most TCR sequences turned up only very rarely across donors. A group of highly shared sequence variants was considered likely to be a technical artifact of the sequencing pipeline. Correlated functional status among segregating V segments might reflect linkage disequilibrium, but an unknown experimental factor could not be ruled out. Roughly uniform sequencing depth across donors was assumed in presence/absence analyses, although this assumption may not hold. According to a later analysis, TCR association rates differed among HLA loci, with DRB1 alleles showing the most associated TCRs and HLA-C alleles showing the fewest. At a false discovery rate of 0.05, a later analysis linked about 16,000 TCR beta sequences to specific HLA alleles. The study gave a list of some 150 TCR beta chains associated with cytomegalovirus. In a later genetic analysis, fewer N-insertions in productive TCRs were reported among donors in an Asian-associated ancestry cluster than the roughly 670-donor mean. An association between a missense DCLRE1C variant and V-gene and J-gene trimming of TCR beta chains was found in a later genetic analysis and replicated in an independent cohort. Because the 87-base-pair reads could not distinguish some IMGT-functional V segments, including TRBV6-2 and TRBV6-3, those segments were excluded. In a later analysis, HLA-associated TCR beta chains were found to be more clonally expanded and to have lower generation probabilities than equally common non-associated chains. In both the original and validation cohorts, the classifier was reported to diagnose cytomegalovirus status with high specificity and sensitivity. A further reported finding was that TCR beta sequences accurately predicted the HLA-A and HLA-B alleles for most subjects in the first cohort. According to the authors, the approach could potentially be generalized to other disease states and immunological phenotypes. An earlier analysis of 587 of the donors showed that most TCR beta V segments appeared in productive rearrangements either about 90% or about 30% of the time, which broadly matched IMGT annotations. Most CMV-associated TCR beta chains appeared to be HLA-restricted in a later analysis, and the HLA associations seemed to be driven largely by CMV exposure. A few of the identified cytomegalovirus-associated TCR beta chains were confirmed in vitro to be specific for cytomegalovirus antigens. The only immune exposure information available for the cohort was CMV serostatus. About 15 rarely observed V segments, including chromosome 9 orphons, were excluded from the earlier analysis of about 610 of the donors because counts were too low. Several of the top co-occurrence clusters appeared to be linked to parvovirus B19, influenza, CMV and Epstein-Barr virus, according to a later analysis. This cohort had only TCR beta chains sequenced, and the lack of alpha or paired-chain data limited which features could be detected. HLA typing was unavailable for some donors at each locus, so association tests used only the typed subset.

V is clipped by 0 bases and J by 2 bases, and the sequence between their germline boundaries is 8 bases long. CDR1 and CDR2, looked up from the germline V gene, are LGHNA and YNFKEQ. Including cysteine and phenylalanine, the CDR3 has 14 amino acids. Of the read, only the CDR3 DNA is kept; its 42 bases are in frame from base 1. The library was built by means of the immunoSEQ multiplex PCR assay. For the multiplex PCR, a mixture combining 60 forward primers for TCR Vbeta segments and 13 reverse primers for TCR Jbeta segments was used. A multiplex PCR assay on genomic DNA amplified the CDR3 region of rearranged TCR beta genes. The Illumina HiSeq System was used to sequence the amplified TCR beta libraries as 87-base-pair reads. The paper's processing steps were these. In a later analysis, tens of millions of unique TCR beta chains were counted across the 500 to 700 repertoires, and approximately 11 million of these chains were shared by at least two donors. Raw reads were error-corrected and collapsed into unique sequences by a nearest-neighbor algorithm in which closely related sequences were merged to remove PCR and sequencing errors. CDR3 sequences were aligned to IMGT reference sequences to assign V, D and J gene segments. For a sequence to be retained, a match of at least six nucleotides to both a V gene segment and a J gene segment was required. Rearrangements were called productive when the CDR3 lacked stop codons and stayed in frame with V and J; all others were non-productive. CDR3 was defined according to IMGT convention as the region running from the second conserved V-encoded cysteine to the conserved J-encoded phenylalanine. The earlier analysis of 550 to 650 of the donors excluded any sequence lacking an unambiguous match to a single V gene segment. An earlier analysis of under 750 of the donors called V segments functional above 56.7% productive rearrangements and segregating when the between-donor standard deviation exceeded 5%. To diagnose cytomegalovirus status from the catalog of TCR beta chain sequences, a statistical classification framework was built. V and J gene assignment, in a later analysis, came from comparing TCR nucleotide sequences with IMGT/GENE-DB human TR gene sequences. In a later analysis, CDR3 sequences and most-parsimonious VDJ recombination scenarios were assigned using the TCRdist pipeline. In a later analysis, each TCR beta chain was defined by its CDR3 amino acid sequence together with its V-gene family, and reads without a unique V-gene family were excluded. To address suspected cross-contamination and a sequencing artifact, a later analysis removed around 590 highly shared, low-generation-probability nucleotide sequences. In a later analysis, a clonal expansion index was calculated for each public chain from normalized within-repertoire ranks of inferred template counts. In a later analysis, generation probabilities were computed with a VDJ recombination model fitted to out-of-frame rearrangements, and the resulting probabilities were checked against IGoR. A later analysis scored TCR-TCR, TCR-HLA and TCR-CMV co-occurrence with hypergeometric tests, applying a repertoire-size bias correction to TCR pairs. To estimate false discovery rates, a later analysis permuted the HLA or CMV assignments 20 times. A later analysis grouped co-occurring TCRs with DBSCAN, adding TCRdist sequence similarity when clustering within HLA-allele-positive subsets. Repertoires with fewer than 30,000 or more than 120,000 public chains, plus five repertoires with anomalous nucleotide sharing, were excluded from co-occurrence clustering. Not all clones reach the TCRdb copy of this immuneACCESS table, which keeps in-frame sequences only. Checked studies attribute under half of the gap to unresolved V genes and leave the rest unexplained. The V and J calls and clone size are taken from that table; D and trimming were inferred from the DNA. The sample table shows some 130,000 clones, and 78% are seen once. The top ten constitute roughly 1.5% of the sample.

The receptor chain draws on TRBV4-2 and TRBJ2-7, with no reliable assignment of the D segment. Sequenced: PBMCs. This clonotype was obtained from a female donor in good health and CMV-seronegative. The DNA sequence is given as TGTGCCAGCAGCCAAGATACCAGGACCTACGAGCAGTACTTC. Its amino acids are CASSQDTRTYEQYF.